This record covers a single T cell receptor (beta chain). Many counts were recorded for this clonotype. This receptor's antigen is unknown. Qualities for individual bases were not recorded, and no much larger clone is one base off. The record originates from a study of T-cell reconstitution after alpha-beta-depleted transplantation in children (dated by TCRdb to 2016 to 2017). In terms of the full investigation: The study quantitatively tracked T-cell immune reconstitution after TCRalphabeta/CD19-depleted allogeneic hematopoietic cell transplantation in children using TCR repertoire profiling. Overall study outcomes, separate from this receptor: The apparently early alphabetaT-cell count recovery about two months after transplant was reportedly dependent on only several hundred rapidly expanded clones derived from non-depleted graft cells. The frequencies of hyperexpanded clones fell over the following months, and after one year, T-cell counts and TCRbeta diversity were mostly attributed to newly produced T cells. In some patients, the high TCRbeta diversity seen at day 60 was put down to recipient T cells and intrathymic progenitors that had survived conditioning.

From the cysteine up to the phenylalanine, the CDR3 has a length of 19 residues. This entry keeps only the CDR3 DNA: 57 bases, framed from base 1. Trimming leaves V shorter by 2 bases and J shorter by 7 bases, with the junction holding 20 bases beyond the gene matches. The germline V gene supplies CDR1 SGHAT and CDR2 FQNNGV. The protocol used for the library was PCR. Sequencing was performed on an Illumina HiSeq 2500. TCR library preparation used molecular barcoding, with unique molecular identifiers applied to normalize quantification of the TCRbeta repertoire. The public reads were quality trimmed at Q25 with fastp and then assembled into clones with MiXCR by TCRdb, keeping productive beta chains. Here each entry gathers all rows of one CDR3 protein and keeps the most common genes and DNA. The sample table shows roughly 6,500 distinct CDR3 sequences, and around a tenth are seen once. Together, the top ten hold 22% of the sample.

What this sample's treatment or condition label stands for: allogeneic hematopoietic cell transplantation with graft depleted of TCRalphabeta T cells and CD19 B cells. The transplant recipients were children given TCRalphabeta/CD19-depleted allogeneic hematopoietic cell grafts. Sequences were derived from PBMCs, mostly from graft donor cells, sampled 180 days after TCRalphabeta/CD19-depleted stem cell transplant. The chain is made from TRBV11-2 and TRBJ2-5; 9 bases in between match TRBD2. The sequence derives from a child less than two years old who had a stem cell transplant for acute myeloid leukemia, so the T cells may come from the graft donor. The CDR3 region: CASSLRWSGGRALRGTQYF. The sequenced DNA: TGTGCCAGCAGCTTAAGATGGAGCGGCGGGAGGGCATTAAGAGGGACCCAGTACTTC.